The entry below gives a single T cell receptor (beta chain) sequence along with its context. The data derive from a study of PD-1 blockade in mismatch repair-deficient tumors. Study context: Patients had approximately 13 mismatch repair-deficient cancer types, all previously treated and progressing.

TCR sequencing covered a few patients who responded to pembrolizumab. The CDR3 consists of 16 residues. The germline CDR1 and CDR2 sequences are SGHRS and YFSETQ. V lost 4 bases to trimming and J lost 5 bases; unmatched junction nucleotides: 6. Sequencing used immunoSEQ multiplex PCR; TCRdb keeps in-frame clones, though not all of them. The sample holds approximately 100,000 clones, approximately 80% seen once. This specimen was peripheral blood, taken roughly 35 weeks after starting pembrolizumab. The receptor was derived from an adult with mismatch repair-deficient cancer. The chain joins TRBV5-1 to TRBJ2-7; the match to TRBD2 covers 16 bases. The CDR3, as DNA: TGCGCCAGCAGCCCGGGACTAGCGGGAGGGCCACACGAGCAGTACTTC. It codes for CASSPGLAGGPHEQYF.